This TCR beta chain comes out of a study of blood T cell repertoires in COVID-19. Study overall: PBMCs, B-cell-depleted T cells, or T cells provided the cDNA or gDNA that made up the material.

Repertoires were generated with immunoSEQ multiplex PCR, while TCRdb's copy carries only in-frame clones and drops some. This table holds about 150,000 clones, 76% found once. Germline loops: CDR1 ENHRY, CDR2 SYGVKD. The CDR3 sequence is 11 residues long. V gave up 7 bases and J gave up 10 bases, with 13 bases separating them. Sequenced sample: peripheral blood. This sequence was found in a woman older than 75 with acute or convalescent COVID-19. This rearrangement joins TRBV10-3 to TRBJ1-1; TRBD1 might be the D (5 bases). The CDR3 nucleotides read TGTGCCATCAATGGAGGGGTGAGAGCTTTCTTT. It translates to CAINGGVRAFF.